Included here is one T cell receptor (beta chain) sequence, with context. Its antigen remains unidentified. One end of the junction does not line up with germline, which may come from a read error. In germline, CDR1 is MNHEY, CDR2 SMNVEV (reference sequence). CDR3 size: 15 residues. The sample belongs to a study of somatic mutations in cytotoxic T cells in rheumatoid arthritis. Generated by immunoSEQ multiplex PCR, the TCRdb table keeps only in-frame clones and is missing some. This sample has some 30,000 clones, with around 84% found just once. Study-wide results and limits: Antigens targeted by the expanded CD8+ clones were unknown.

The chain joins TRBV27 to TRBJ2-7, with 10 bases lining up with TRBD2. The sequenced material came from CD8+ T cells sorted from blood. This TCR was recovered from an adult with rheumatoid arthritis. CDR3 residues: CASSLSSGSTYEQCF. CDR3 DNA sequence: TGTGCCAGCAGTCTTTCTAGCGGGAGCACCTACGAGCAGTGCTTC.